The T cell receptor beta chain under discussion was sequenced for a study of T-cell reconstitution after alpha-beta-depleted transplantation in children. This sample's TCRbeta library carried unique molecular identifier barcodes. TCRdb passed the PCR reads through MiXCR, listing each CDR3 protein once. Found here are 330,000 or so distinct CDR3 sequences, 10% of them singletons; the top ten hold approximately 2.3%. The CDR3 consists of 14 residues. V dropped 4 bases and J dropped 4 bases, with 8 bases sitting between them. This material consisted of PBMCs from the stem cell graft donor, taken from the stem cell graft. The origin of this receptor is a human donor who donated a stem cell graft to a child with acute lymphoblastic leukemia. The genes are TRBV12-3 or TRBV12-4 and TRBJ1-6, with unresolved D. In DNA form, the CDR3 reads TGTGCCAGCAGTTCTCCCGGTTATAATTCACCCCTCCACTTT. Its protein is CASSSPGYNSPLHF.